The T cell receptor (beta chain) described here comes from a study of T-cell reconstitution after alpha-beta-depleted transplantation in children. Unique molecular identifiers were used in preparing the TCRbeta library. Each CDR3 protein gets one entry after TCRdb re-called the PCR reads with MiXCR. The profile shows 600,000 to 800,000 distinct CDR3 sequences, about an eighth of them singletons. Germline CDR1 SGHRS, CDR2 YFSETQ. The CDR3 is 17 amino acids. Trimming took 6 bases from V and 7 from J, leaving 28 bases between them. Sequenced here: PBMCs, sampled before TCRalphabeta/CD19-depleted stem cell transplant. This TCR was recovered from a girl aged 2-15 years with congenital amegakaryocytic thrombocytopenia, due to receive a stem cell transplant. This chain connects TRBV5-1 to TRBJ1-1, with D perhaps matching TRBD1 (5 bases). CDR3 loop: CASIHRPPGGGLNEAFF. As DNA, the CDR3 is TGCGCCAGCATTCACCGACCGCCCGGGGGGGGGTTGAATGAAGCTTTCTTT.